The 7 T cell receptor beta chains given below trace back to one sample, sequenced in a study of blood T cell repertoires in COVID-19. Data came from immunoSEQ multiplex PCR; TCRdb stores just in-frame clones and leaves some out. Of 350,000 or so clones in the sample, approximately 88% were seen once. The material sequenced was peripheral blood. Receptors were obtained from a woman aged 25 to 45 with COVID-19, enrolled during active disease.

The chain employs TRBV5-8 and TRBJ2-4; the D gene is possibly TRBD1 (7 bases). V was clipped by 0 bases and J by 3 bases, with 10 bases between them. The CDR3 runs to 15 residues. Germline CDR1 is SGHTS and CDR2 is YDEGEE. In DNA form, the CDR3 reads TGTGCCAGCAGCTTGGCAGGGGGAGGCAAAAACATTCAGTACTTC. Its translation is CASSLAGGGKNIQYF.

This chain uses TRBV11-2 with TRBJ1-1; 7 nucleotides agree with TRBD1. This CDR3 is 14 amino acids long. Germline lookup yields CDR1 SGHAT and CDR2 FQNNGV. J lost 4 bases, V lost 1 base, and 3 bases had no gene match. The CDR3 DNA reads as TGTGCCAGCAGCTTAGTACAGGGGACCACTGAAGCTTTCTTT. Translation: CASSLVQGTTEAFF.

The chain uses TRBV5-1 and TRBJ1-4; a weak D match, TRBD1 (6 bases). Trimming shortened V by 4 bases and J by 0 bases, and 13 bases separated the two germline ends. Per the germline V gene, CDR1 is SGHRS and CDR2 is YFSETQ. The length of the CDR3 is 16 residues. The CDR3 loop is CASSLGQLATNEKLFF. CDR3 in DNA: TGCGCCAGCAGCCTGGGACAACTTGCAACTAATGAAAAACTGTTTTTT.

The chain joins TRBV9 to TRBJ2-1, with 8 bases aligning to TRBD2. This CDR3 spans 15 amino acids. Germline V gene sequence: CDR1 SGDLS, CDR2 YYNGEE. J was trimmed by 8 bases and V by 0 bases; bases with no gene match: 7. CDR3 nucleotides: TGTGCCAGCAGCGTAGTTCACGGGGGGGCCGATGAGCAGTTCTTC. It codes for CASSVVHGGADEQFF.

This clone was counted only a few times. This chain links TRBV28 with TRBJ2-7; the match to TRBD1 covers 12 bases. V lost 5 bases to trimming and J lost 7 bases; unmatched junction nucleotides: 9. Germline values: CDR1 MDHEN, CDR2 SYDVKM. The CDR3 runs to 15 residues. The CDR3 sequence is CASSQPGQGAREQYF. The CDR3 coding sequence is TGTGCCAGCAGTCAACCGGGACAGGGGGCGCGAGAGCAGTACTTC.

DNA of the CDR3: TGTGCCAGCAGCTCCACTTACGAGCAGTACGTC. Translating gives CASSSTYEQYV. The gene calls are TRBV5-6 and TRBJ2-7, with D uncertain. Trimming took off 3 bases at V and 4 bases at J, with 5 bases between the two ends. Germline CDR1 reads SGHDT; CDR2 reads YYEEEE. The CDR3 contains 11 residues.

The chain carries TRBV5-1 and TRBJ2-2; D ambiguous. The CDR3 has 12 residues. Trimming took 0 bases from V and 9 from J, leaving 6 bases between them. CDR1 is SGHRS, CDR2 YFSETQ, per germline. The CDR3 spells CASSLGRRELFF. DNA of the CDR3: TGCGCCAGCAGCTTGGGTCGTAGGGAGCTGTTTTTT.